Listed below are T cell receptor beta chains from one sample, sequenced in a study of regulatory T cells in long-lasting Graves disease. TCRdb re-called the multiplex PCR reads through MiXCR, storing one row per CDR3 protein. Of fewer than 450,000 distinct CDR3 sequences listed, 15% were seen once; the top ten hold over 7%. The same data also went into a second study, on T cells in Graves' hyperthyroidism and ophthalmopathy.

The material sequenced was peripheral blood mononuclear cells (PBMCs), taken at new diagnosis, from a patient treated with antithyroid drugs. These receptors were collected from a woman aged 40 to 55 with Graves disease. Both conserved end residues are trimmed from each CDR3. Where a row states a size, it is once, few, many or the class of an expanded clone; other rows omit it.

abundance,len,j_gene,v_gene,CDR3aa
many,9,TRBJ1-2,TRBV30,AWSGGGGYT
few,10,TRBJ2-7,TRBV27,ASSSPSHEQY
many,15,TRBJ2-1,TRBV7-2,ASSLGQWDRASYEQF
many,14,TRBJ2-2,TRBV11-2,ASSPWSSANTGELF
many,12,TRBJ1-1,TRBV7-9,ASSLDRDNTEAF
many,13,TRBJ2-3,TRBV25-1,ASGRGTGVRDTQY
many,13,TRBJ2-1,TRBV6-2/TRBV6-3,ASRIPGQTYNEQF
many,15,TRBJ2-3,TRBV7-2,ASSRGASGDGPDTQY
.,18,TRBJ2-5,TRBV11-3,ASSLVGRRTSGRPQETQY
few,10,TRBJ1-2,TRBV28,ASTGAGYGYT
many,13,TRBJ2-1,TRBV9,ASSVLAGGNNEQF
.,14,TRBJ1-3,TRBV5-1,ASSTGRLESGNTIY
many,13,TRBJ2-3,TRBV14,ASSQGDFSTDTQY
.,13,TRBJ2-1,TRBV20-1,SARSEGRSYNEQF
.,14,TRBJ2-2,TRBV9,ASSVAPGQGTGELF
many,18,TRBJ2-7,TRBV27,ASSPPLGQGGTSGSNEQY
.,12,TRBJ2-5,TRBV12-3/TRBV12-4,ASLNRGVGETQY
.,12,TRBJ1-4,TRBV9,ASSPQDVREKLF
many,14,TRBJ2-2,TRBV7-6,ASSLELAANTGELF
many,12,TRBJ2-7,TRBV19,ASSMGTAAYEQY
few,12,TRBJ1-2,TRBV19,ASSIGNRRYGYT
.,13,TRBJ2-1,TRBV20-1,SARDLSGRANEQF
many,12,TRBJ2-2,TRBV27,ASSLGENTGELF
many,12,TRBJ2-1,TRBV12-3/TRBV12-4,ASSLAGGGNEQF
many,10,TRBJ1-2,TRBV29-1,SVETLGEGYT
few,11,TRBJ2-6,TRBV29-1,SVEARGANVLT
few,13,TRBJ1-5,TRBV6-9,ASSSRQISNQPQH
.,13,TRBJ2-5,TRBV11-2,ASSSAGTDRETQY
many,14,TRBJ2-5,TRBV11-1,ASSQPGLAGEETQY
.,17,TRBJ2-2,TRBV11-1,ASSLALLAGDQNTGELF
.,12,TRBJ2-1,TRBV20-1,SARVGGKYNEQF
.,11,TRBJ2-7,TRBV18,ASSPQVSNEQY
many,11,TRBJ2-7,TRBV6-2/TRBV6-3,ASSSTGVYEQY
many,12,TRBJ2-5,TRBV28,ASRTTGHQETQY
many,14,TRBJ2-3,TRBV3-1,ASSQEWGSGTDTQY
many,13,TRBJ2-1,TRBV7-2,ASSRTDSSYNEQF
once,12,TRBJ2-1,TRBV5-6,ASSSNSEYNEQF
few,13,TRBJ2-5,TRBV5-8,ASSGLAGLPRTQY
.,13,TRBJ2-2,TRBV7-9,ASTIQGAGSGELF
many,13,TRBJ2-1,TRBV7-2,ASSLYGSTYNEQF
few,14,TRBJ2-7,TRBV11-3,ASSRHGGEREYEQY
many,10,TRBJ2-3,TRBV20-1,SAIAGGDTQY
many,12,TRBJ2-2,TRBV3-1,ASSWGRNTGELF
few,12,TRBJ2-7,TRBV29-1,SVVFAGETYEQY
.,11,TRBJ2-2,TRBV4-1,ASSQPSDGELF
few,13,TRBJ2-3,TRBV20-1,SAPPRGSGTDTQY
many,13,TRBJ2-5,TRBV12-3/TRBV12-4,ASSLRGGLQETQY
many,13,TRBJ1-1,TRBV28,ASSQGTGWNTEAF
few,14,TRBJ1-2,TRBV12-3/TRBV12-4,ASSPLLSQGTYGYT
.,11,TRBJ2-7,TRBV30,AWSENYFSAQY
.,15,TRBJ2-1,TRBV20-1,SAADPLAGGQYNEQF
many,10,TRBJ2-1,TRBV30,AWSWSGSEQF